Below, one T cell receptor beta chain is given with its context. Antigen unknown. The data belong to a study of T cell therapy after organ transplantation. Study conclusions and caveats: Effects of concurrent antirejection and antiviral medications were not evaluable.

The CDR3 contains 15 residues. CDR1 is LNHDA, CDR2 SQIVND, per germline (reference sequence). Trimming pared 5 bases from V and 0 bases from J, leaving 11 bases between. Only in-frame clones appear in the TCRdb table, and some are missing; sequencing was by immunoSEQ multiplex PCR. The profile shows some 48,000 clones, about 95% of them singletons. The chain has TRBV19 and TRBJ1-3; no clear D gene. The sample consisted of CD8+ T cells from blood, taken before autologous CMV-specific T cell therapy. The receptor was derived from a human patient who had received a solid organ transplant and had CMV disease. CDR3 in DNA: TGTGCCAGTAGTTTGGGTCTTAACTCTGGAAACACCATATATTTT. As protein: CASSLGLNSGNTIYF. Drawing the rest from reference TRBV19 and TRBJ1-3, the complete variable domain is DGGITQSPKYLFRKEGQNVTLSCEQNLNHDAMYWYRQDPGQGLRLIYYSQIVNDFQKGDIAEGYSVSREKKESFPLTVTSAQKNPTAFYLCASSLGLNSGNTIYFGEGSWLTVV.